The clone carrying this TCR beta chain was observed a few times. The entry originates in a study of cytomegalovirus exposure and HLA in healthy donors. This CDR3 comprises 15 residues. Looked up from germline, CDR1 is SGHDT and CDR2 is YYEEEE. The V gene end was trimmed by 0 bases and the J gene end by 7 bases; junction bases not matched to a gene: 7. A multiplex PCR was run with 60 Vbeta primers and 13 Jbeta primers. The method was immunoSEQ multiplex PCR; TCRdb's version includes in-frame clones alone and lacks a portion of them. The sample has 100,000 to 150,000 clones; over 8% are singletons. The receptor was derived from a man aged 40-49 years in good health and CMV-seronegative. Sequenced: PBMCs. The chain combines TRBV5-6 with TRBJ2-7, with 10 bases matching TRBD1. The CDR3 coding sequence is TGTGCCAGCAGCTTGGTAGGACAGGGGGTAAGTGAGCAGTACTTC. Translated, it gives CASSLVGQGVSEQYF.